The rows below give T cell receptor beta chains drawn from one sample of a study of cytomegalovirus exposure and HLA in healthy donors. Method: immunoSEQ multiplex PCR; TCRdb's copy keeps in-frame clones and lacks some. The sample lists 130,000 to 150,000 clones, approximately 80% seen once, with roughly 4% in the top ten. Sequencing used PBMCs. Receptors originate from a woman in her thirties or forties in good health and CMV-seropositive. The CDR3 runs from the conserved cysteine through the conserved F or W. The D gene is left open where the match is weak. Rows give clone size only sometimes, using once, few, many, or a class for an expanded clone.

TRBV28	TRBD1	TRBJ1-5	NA	TGTGCCAGCAGTAGCGGACAGGGGGGACAGCCCCAGCATTTT	CASSSGQGGQPQHF
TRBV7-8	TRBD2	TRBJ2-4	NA	TGTGCCAGCAGCCCCCGGGGGGAGGGTATAGAGTACTTC	CASSPRGEGIEYF
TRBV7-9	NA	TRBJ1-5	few	TGTGCCAGCACCCTAGGGGATCAGCCCCAGCATTTT	CASTLGDQPQHF
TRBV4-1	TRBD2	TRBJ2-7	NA	TGCGCCAGCAGCCCAACGGAAGCGGGGAGCTACGAGCAGTACTTC	CASSPTEAGSYEQYF
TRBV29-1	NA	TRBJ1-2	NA	TGCAGCGCTACTTTGAGAGGGAAAGACTATGGCTACACCTTC	CSATLRGKDYGYTF
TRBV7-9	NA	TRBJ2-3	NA	TGTGCCAGCAGCTTAGCCCAGTGGGATACGCAGTATTTT	CASSLAQWDTQYF
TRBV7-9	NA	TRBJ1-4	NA	TGTGCCAGCAGCGGTTGGGAGGACGAAAAACTGTTTTTT	CASSGWEDEKLFF
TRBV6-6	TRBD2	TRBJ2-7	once	TGTGCCAGCAGTTACCGAAGACTAGCGGGGCAAGAGCAGTACTTC	CASSYRRLAGQEQYF
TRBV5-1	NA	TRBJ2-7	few	TGCGCCAGCAGCTTGGACAGGTACGAGCAGTACTTC	CASSLDRYEQYF
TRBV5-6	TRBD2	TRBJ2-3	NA	TGTGCCAGCAGCTTGGGCAGCGGGAGAATCACAGATACGCAGTATTTT	CASSLGSGRITDTQYF
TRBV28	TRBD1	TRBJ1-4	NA	TGTGCCAGCAGCCAAGGGGGGCAGGGGGGAGAAAAACTGTTTTTT	CASSQGGQGGEKLFF
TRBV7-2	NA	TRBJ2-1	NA	TGTGCCAGCAGCTCCCGGGGTTCCTACAATGAGCAGTTCTTC	CASSSRGSYNEQFF
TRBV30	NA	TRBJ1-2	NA	TGTGCCTGGACCCGGGACTATGGCTACACCTTC	CAWTRDYGYTF
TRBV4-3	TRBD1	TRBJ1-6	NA	TGCGCCAGCAGCCAAGGACAGGGTATAGCGTATAATTCACCCCTCCACTTT	CASSQGQGIAYNSPLHF
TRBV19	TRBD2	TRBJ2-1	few	TGTGCCAGTAGTATAAGGACTAGCGGTTACAATGAGCAGTTCTTC	CASSIRTSGYNEQFF
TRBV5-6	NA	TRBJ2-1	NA	TGTGCCAGCAGGACTGCGGCCTACAATGAGCAGTTCTTC	CASRTAAYNEQFF
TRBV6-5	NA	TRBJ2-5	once	TGTGCCAGCAGTTACGGGGGCTCGGGGAGGGGAGAGACCCAGTACTTC	CASSYGGSGRGETQYF
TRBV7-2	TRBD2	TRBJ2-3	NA	TGTGCCAGCAGCCGATCCCTAGCGGGAGGACCAGGGGATACGCAGTATTTT	CASSRSLAGGPGDTQYF
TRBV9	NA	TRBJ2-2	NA	TGTGCCAGCAGCGTTGCTAGGATCCACACCGGGGAGCTGTTTTTT	CASSVARIHTGELFF
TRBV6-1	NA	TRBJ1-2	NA	TGTGCCAGCAGTGAAGCGGGCTCCTATGGCTACACCTTC	CASSEAGSYGYTF
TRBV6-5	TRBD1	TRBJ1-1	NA	TGTGCCAGCAGACGGACAGGCCGGAACACTGAAGCTTTCTTT	CASRRTGRNTEAFF
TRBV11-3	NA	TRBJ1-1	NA	TGTGCCAGCAGCCAGGGTTTGAACACTGAAGCTTTCTTT	CASSQGLNTEAFF
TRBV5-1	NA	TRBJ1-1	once	TGCGCCAGCAGCTTAAGGGGAGGCACTGAAGCTTTCTTT	CASSLRGGTEAFF
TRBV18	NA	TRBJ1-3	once	TGTGCCAGCTCACCTCCTGGCCTGGACACCATATATTTT	CASSPPGLDTIYF
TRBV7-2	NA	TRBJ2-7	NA	TGTGCCAGCAGCTCTGACAGCGTTTCCTACGAGCAGTACTTC	CASSSDSVSYEQYF
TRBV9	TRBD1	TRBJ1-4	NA	TGTGCCAGCAGCGCCCGTGGGGACAGGGTATCCCTTAATGAAAAACTGTTTTTT	CASSARGDRVSLNEKLFF
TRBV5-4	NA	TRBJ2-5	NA	TGTGCCAGCAGCTTGGCAGGGAAGGAGACCCAGTACTTC	CASSLAGKETQYF
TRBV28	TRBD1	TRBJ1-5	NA	TGTGCCAGCAGTCCCTCCTTGGGACAGGGAGGGGGTCAGCCCCAGCATTTT	CASSPSLGQGGGQPQHF
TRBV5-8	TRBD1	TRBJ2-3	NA	TGTGCCAGCAGAGACAGGGTAAGCACAGATACGCAGTATTTT	CASRDRVSTDTQYF
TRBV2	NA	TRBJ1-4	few	TGTGCCAGCAGTGAGGGGGGGGGATTTAATGAAAAACTGTTTTTT	CASSEGGGFNEKLFF
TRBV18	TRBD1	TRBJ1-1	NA	TGTGCCAGCACCCCGGACAGGGATCGAGAAGCTTTCTTT	CASTPDRDREAFF
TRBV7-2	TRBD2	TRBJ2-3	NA	TGTGCCAGCAGCCTCGGACTAGCGGGGGGTCTCACAGATACGCAGTATTTT	CASSLGLAGGLTDTQYF
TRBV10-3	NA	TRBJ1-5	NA	TGTGCCATCAGTGAGTCAGACAGATTGACCCTTAGCAATCAGCCCCAGCATTTT	CAISESDRLTLSNQPQHF
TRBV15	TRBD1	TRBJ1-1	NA	TGTGCCACCAGCAGCCCCCGGGACAGGGTCTCTCTAGGAGCTTTCTTT	CATSSPRDRVSLGAFF
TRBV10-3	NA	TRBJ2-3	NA	TGTGCCATCAGCCTTAATATCGGGGGAGATACGCAGTATTTT	CAISLNIGGDTQYF
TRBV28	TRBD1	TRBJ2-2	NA	TGTGCCAGCAGGAGGACAGGCACCGGGGAGCTGTTTTTT	CASRRTGTGELFF
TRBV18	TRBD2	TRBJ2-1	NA	TGTGCCAGCTCACCCGGGACTAGCGCCTACAATGAGCAGTTCTTC	CASSPGTSAYNEQFF
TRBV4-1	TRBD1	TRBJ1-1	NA	TGCGCCAGCAGCCTCTTTCCGGGACAGGGGGTTGAAGCTTTCTTT	CASSLFPGQGVEAFF
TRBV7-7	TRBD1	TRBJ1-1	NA	TGTGCTAGCAGCACGGGGACAGACACTGAAGCTTTCTTT	CASSTGTDTEAFF